Each of the 6 T cell receptor beta chains below was sequenced from the same sample in a study of human T cells and chemical hapten exposure. Time point of the sample: pre-sensitization, week 0. Treatment meaning: therapeutic diphenylcyclopropenone sensitization with weekly scalp DPC. TCRdb fed the RACE reads into MiXCR, producing one record per CDR3 protein. In the table there are 150,000 to 200,000 distinct CDR3 sequences, approximately 29% of which are singletons. The sample here was whole blood, taken in connection with sensitization to the hapten diphenylcyclopropenone (DPC). The receptors derive from a woman in her twenties or thirties with alopecia areata. Some clones in this sample may be carry-over from other donors' samples.

The chain joins TRBV28 to TRBJ1-2; 10 positions match TRBD1. The trim removed 3 bases at V and 5 bases at J, leaving 6 bases unmatched. The CDR3 extends over 15 amino acids. Germline V gives CDR1 MDHEN, CDR2 SYDVKM. In DNA form, the CDR3 reads TGTGCCAGCAGTTTGCCCCGGGACAGGGGATATGGCTACACCTTC. The encoded protein is CASSLPRDRGYGYTF.

At least ten counts were recorded for this clonotype. The chain carries TRBV7-7 and TRBJ2-3, with 9 positions matching TRBD2. Germline V CDR1 and CDR2: SSHAT, FNYEAQ (reference sequence). Trimming cost V 3 bases and J 0 bases; bases outside gene matches: 1. This CDR3 comprises 15 residues. CDR3 nucleotide sequence: TGTGCCAGCAGCTTGACTAGCGGTAGCACAGATACGCAGTATTTT. Translating gives CASSLTSGSTDTQYF.

This clonotype was detected only a few times. The chain couples TRBV3-1 to TRBJ2-3, with TRBD2 matching 8 bases. CDR3 length: 16 amino acids. CDR1 and CDR2 (germline): LGHDT, YNNKEL (reference sequence). Trimming removed 3 bases from V and 1 base from J; junction bases left unmatched: 6. The CDR3 DNA reads as TGTGCCAGCAGCCAGTTTAGCGGGGTCCGCACAGATACGCAGTATTTT. Amino acid sequence: CASSQFSGVRTDTQYF.

The V call is TRBV12-3 or TRBV12-4, the J call TRBJ1-2, with no clear D. V dropped 6 bases and J dropped 8 bases, with 13 bases sitting between them. The CDR3 is 12 residues long. CDR3 in amino acids: CASSPGSRGYTF. CDR3 DNA: TGTGCCAGCAGCCCAGGTTCTCGAGGCTACACCTTC.

The chain recombines TRBV29-1 with TRBJ1-2; no reliable D call. V lost 5 bases to trimming and J lost 3 bases, with 13 bases between them. The CDR3 sequence is 13 residues long. CDR1 and CDR2 from the germline V gene are SQVTM and ANQGSEA. The CDR3 region is CSVHDGTYYGYTF. The CDR3 bases are TGCAGCGTTCACGACGGCACATACTATGGCTACACCTTC.

This clonotype was recorded a few times. The genes are TRBV5-1 and TRBJ2-1, with D hard to call. There are 14 residues in the CDR3. The germline V gene has CDR1 SGHRS and CDR2 YFSETQ. Between the trimmed V and J ends, which lost 9 bases and 8 bases, there was a span of 21 bases. In DNA form, the CDR3 reads TGCGCCACCTCGGTCGGAGTTCTAACCGATGAGCAGTTCTTC. Translating gives CATSVGVLTDEQFF. Looking up the rest from reference TRBV5-1 and TRBJ2-1 gives the full variable domain: KAGVTQTPRYLIKTRGQQVTLSCSPISGHRSVSWYQQTPGQGLQFLFEYFSETQRNKGNFPGRFSGRQFSNSRSEMNVSTLELGDSALYLCATSVGVLTDEQFFGPGTRLTVL.